Shown below are 2 T cell receptor beta chains from a single sample sequenced in a study of blood T cells in healthy people across ages. With a J-beta primer mix and a sample-barcoded 5' primer, a second PCR ran about 7 to 12 cycles. MiXCR, run by TCRdb on the 5' RACE reads, gives a single entry per CDR3 protein. This sample yields 890,000 or so distinct CDR3 sequences, of which 55% to 65% are seen a single time; about 27% belongs to the top ten. The sample taken for sequencing was blood. The receptors shown here come from a man aged 30 to 45 in good health.

The genes are TRBV7-2 and TRBJ2-1, with D perhaps TRBD1 or TRBD2 (6 bases each). Trimming stripped 2 bases from V and 3 bases from J, with 20 bases between. CDR3 size: 18 residues. Germline CDR1 and CDR2: SGHTA and FQGNSA. The CDR3 DNA sequence: TGTGCCAGCAGCTTACTCCTTCCGGGGGCACTATTCTACAATGAGCAGTTCTTC. Translating it yields CASSLLLPGALFYNEQFF.

This chain joins TRBV20-1 and TRBJ2-2; 13 positions agree with TRBD2. The V segment lost 1 base and the J segment 1 base; nucleotides outside the gene matches: 9. CDR1 DFQATT and CDR2 SNEGSKA come from the germline V gene (reference sequence). There are 19 residues in the CDR3. The chain's CDR3 is CSARVVLAGGQRNTGELFF. In nucleotides, the CDR3 is TGCAGTGCTAGAGTGGTACTAGCGGGAGGGCAGAGGAACACCGGGGAGCTGTTTTTT.